In its sample, the clone carrying this T cell receptor beta chain was seen a few times. Given a much more abundant clone one base away, this may be a read error. The data stem from a study of T cells in Graves' hyperthyroidism and ophthalmopathy. Trimming stripped 5 bases from V and 2 bases from J, with 16 bases between. The CDR3 has 15 residues. Per the germline V gene, CDR1 is MNHEY and CDR2 is SMNVEV (reference sequence). TCR beta CDR3 region amplification was performed from RNA transcripts. HTBI primers drove first-round RT-PCR of the TCR CDR3. TCRdb redid the calling of the multiplex PCR reads with MiXCR, one entry per CDR3 protein. The top ten clones hold around a sixth of a sample with 400,000 to 550,000 distinct CDR3 sequences, roughly 14% of them seen once.

This chain joins TRBV27 and TRBJ2-7; possibly TRBD1 or TRBD2 for D (5 bases each). The sample comprised blood. The TCR originated in a woman under 30 with Graves' hyperthyroidism. The CDR3, as DNA: TGTGCCAGCAGTGGGACGGCTGGGGGTACCTACGAGCAGTACTTC. Residues: CASSGTAGGTYEQYF.